The clone carrying this T cell receptor beta chain was seen a few times. Its antigen remains unknown. The sample originates from a study of early T cells in non-severe SARS-CoV-2 infection. Study at large: The input, bulk RNA from unsorted whole blood, was sequenced, and chains were unpaired. Study outcomes and limitations: VDJdb-based matching was biased toward anti-spike CD8 responses and missed private and CD4 specificities.

This CDR3 region has 15 residues. V shed 2 bases, J shed 4 bases, and the junction held 8 bases outside the gene matches. CDR1 is MNHEY and CDR2 is SMNVEV in the germline V gene (reference sequence). MiXCR was run by TCRdb on the 5' RACE reads, yielding one entry per CDR3 protein. Among roughly 77,000 distinct CDR3 sequences listed, roughly 12% were seen once. The chain combines TRBV27 with TRBJ2-7; the match to TRBD2 covers 7 bases. Sequencing input: whole blood. The receptor comes from an adult who was a healthcare worker with PCR-confirmed SARS-CoV-2 infection or an uninfected control (not recorded which). CDR3 sequence (DNA): TGTGCCAGCAGTTTAGAGGCGGGAGAGGGTTACGAGCAGTACTTC. As protein: CASSLEAGEGYEQYF.